Listed below are T cell receptor beta chains from one sample, sequenced in a study of blood T cell repertoires in COVID-19. Here immunoSEQ multiplex PCR was the method, and the copy in TCRdb shows in-frame clones only, minus some. Of roughly 380,000 clones listed, about 91% are singletons. Specimen: peripheral blood. These receptors all stem from a woman between 35 and 50 years old with COVID-19, enrolled during active disease. Both conserved end residues are part of each CDR3. Each record gives: clone size, V gene, D gene, J gene, CDR3 protein, CDR3 DNA. D genes are given only for firm matches. A clone size is listed for some rows: how often the clone was seen (once, few, many), or a class if it is expanded.

NA,TRBV7-3,NA,TRBJ1-1,CASSLSTVNTEAFF,TGTGCCAGCAGCCTATCGACAGTGAACACTGAAGCTTTCTTT
NA,TRBV5-5,NA,TRBJ2-7,CASSFIGTNEQYF,TGTGCCAGCAGCTTTATTGGAACTAACGAGCAGTACTTC
NA,TRBV5-1,TRBD1,TRBJ1-3,CASSPRDSGNTIYF,TGCGCCAGCAGCCCACGGGACAGCGGAAACACCATATATTTT
NA,TRBV6-6,TRBD1,TRBJ2-7,CASSFVTGVEDEQYF,TGTGCCAGCAGTTTCGTGACAGGGGTCGAGGACGAGCAGTACTTC
NA,TRBV7-9,NA,TRBJ2-5,CASSFPGRVETQYF,TGTGCCAGCAGCTTTCCGGGGAGAGTAGAGACCCAGTACTTC
NA,TRBV9,NA,TRBJ2-3,CASSVEVGGRTDTQYF,TGTGCCAGCAGCGTAGAAGTAGGGGGACGCACAGATACGCAGTATTTT
NA,TRBV6-6,NA,TRBJ1-3,CASSFIGASSGNTIYF,TGTGCCAGCAGTTTTATTGGGGCCAGCTCTGGAAACACCATATATTTT
NA,TRBV5-5,NA,TRBJ2-5,CASSSYSEETQYF,TGTGCCAGCAGCAGCTACTCCGAAGAGACCCAGTACTTC
NA,TRBV5-1,NA,TRBJ1-6,CASSFREAYNSPLHF,TGCGCCAGCAGCTTTAGGGAGGCATATAATTCACCCCTCCACTTT
NA,TRBV5-6,NA,TRBJ1-1,CASSLRQGTEAFF,TGTGCCAGCAGCTTACGACAAGGTACTGAAGCTTTCTTT
NA,TRBV6-5,NA,TRBJ2-3,CASSPYAASTDTQYF,TGTGCCAGCAGTCCCTACGCGGCTAGCACAGATACGCAGTATTTT
NA,TRBV7-3,TRBD2,TRBJ2-5,CASSPGLQGQTQYF,TGTGCCAGCAGCCCGGGACTACAAGGGCAGACCCAGTACTTC
once,TRBV15,NA,TRBJ1-2,CATSRELWPAGSWGGYTF,TGTGCCACCAGCAGAGAACTATGGCCAGCCGGTTCATGGGGCGGCTACACCTTC
NA,TRBV2,NA,TRBJ1-3,CASSVSGGTGGNTIYF,TGTGCCAGCAGTGTCTCAGGTGGGACTGGTGGAAACACCATATATTTT
NA,TRBV5-6,TRBD1,TRBJ1-3,CASSAVDRGAGNTIYF,TGTGCCAGCAGCGCGGTCGACAGGGGCGCGGGAAACACCATATATTTT
NA,TRBV9,NA,TRBJ1-2,CASSVGWYGDYGYTF,TGTGCCAGCAGCGTAGGATGGTACGGGGACTATGGCTACACCTTC
NA,TRBV5-1,NA,TRBJ2-2,CASSGQLNTGELFF,TGCGCCAGCAGCGGGCAACTGAACACCGGGGAGCTGTTTTTT
NA,TRBV27,NA,TRBJ1-1,CASSSFPVNTEAFF,TGTGCCAGCAGTTCCTTTCCGGTGAACACTGAAGCTTTCTTT
NA,TRBV12-3/TRBV12-4,NA,TRBJ1-1,CASGPGQPEAFF,TGTGCCAGCGGACCAGGGCAGCCTGAAGCTTTCTTT
NA,TRBV29-1,TRBD1,TRBJ2-7,CSVEMGTGKYEQYF,TGCAGCGTTGAAATGGGGACAGGGAAATACGAGCAGTACTTC
NA,TRBV28,TRBD1,TRBJ1-1,CASSSRTGRSTEAFF,TGTGCCAGCAGTTCCAGGACAGGGAGGAGCACTGAAGCTTTCTTT
NA,TRBV20-1,NA,TRBJ2-5,CSALYVETQYF,TGCAGTGCTCTATATGTAGAGACCCAGTACTTC
NA,TRBV19,TRBD1,TRBJ2-5,CASSSDRGREETQYF,TGTGCCAGTAGTAGTGACAGGGGTAGAGAAGAGACCCAGTACTTC
NA,TRBV30,NA,TRBJ1-4,CAWSASRDEKLFF,TGTGCCTGGAGTGCCTCCCGGGATGAAAAACTGTTTTTT
once,TRBV28,NA,TRBJ1-1,CASSSRQVRTEAFF,TGTGCCAGCAGTTCACGACAGGTGAGGACTGAAGCTTTCTTT
NA,TRBV5-4,NA,TRBJ2-7,CASSLESGRSYEQYF,TGTGCCAGCAGCTTGGAGAGCGGTCGTTCCTACGAGCAGTACTTC
NA,TRBV28,TRBD1,TRBJ1-5,CATHKGGRDNQPQHF,TGTGCCACTCATAAAGGGGGCAGGGATAATCAGCCCCAGCATTTT
NA,TRBV27,TRBD1,TRBJ2-3,CASSLFSGQGTTPKWTDTQYF,TGTGCCAGCAGTTTATTTAGTGGACAGGGTACTACACCGAAATGGACAGATACGCAGTATTTT
NA,TRBV4-1,NA,TRBJ1-2,CASSQDMNAGGYTF,TGCGCCAGCAGCCAAGATATGAATGCCGGGGGCTACACCTTC
NA,TRBV6-5,TRBD1,TRBJ2-5,CASSTGGETQYF,TGTGCCAGCAGTACAGGGGGAGAGACCCAGTACTTC
NA,TRBV5-6,TRBD2,TRBJ2-7,CASSLAYGRGYEQYF,TGTGCCAGCAGCTTGGCATACGGGAGGGGCTACGAGCAGTACTTC
few,TRBV30,NA,TRBJ1-1,CAWSVQDSGTEAFF,TGTGCCTGGAGTGTACAGGATAGTGGCACTGAAGCTTTCTTT
NA,TRBV6-2/TRBV6-3,NA,TRBJ2-7,CASSYRVSMNEYSYEQYF,TGTGCCAGCAGTTACCGGGTTAGCATGAACGAATACTCCTACGAGCAGTACTTC
once,TRBV7-3,TRBD2,TRBJ2-1,CASSFIPLRTSGNGTEQFF,TGTGCCAGCAGCTTTATCCCTTTACGGACTAGCGGCAACGGGACTGAGCAGTTCTTC
NA,TRBV5-1,TRBD2,TRBJ2-3,CASSSGGASGGRTDTQYF,TGCGCCAGCAGCTCCGGGGGGGCTAGCGGGGGGCGCACAGATACGCAGTATTTT
NA,TRBV4-3,TRBD1,TRBJ1-2,CASSQDTTGGVWYGYTF,TGCGCCAGCAGCCAAGATACGACAGGGGGCGTCTGGTATGGCTACACCTTC
NA,TRBV28,NA,TRBJ2-3,CASSLGPTGADTQYF,TGTGCCAGCAGTTTAGGGCCGACGGGAGCAGATACGCAGTATTTT
once,TRBV29-1,NA,TRBJ1-2,CSVHTREGYTF,TGCAGCGTCCATACGAGGGAGGGCTACACCTTC
NA,TRBV5-1,NA,TRBJ2-1,CASSSTYNEQFF,TGCGCCAGCAGTTCTACGTACAATGAGCAGTTCTTC
NA,TRBV6-5,NA,TRBJ1-5,CATTQGGGPNQPQHF,TGTGCCACGACTCAGGGAGGGGGGCCCAATCAGCCCCAGCATTTT
NA,TRBV9,NA,TRBJ2-2,CASSARPVSTGELFF,TGTGCCAGCAGCGCGCGCCCCGTTAGCACCGGGGAGCTGTTTTTT
NA,TRBV7-8,NA,TRBJ2-4,CASSLSKNIQYF,TGTGCCAGCAGCCTATCCAAAAACATTCAGTACTTC
NA,TRBV18,TRBD1,TRBJ2-5,CASSPTGTVRETQYF,TGTGCCAGCTCACCCACCGGGACAGTTAGGGAGACCCAGTACTTC
NA,TRBV4-3,NA,TRBJ2-1,CASSPGYYNEQFF,TGCGCCAGCAGCCCCGGGTACTACAATGAGCAGTTCTTC
few,TRBV7-9,NA,TRBJ2-7,CASRPRGAEQYF,TGTGCCAGCAGGCCCCGGGGGGCCGAGCAGTACTTC
few,TRBV27,TRBD2,TRBJ2-1,CASSEREGRNEQFF,TGTGCCAGCAGTGAGCGGGAGGGCCGGAATGAGCAGTTCTTC
once,TRBV11-3,TRBD2,TRBJ2-1,CASAARLAGVNEQFF,TGTGCCAGCGCTGCCCGACTAGCGGGGGTCAATGAGCAGTTCTTC
few,TRBV11-2,TRBD1,TRBJ1-4,CASSQTGGEEKLFF,TGTGCCAGCAGCCAAACAGGGGGTGAGGAAAAACTGTTTTTT
NA,TRBV6-5,TRBD2,TRBJ2-7,CASRLSSGSPYEQYF,TGTGCCAGCAGATTGTCAAGCGGGAGTCCCTACGAGCAGTACTTC
NA,TRBV7-2,NA,TRBJ1-5,CASSFIERSQPQHF,TGTGCCAGCAGCTTCATCGAGCGGAGTCAGCCCCAGCATTTT